A selection of T cell receptor beta chains follows, all from one sample in a study of OX40 agonist ivuxolimab in advanced cancers. TCRdb's table, derived via immunoSEQ multiplex PCR, lists solely in-frame clones and lacks some. This table has approximately 80,000 clones, roughly nine tenths appearing once. The source material was CD4+ or CD8+ T cells sorted from blood, sampled in a trial of the OX40 agonist ivuxolimab. The origin of the receptors is an adult with an advanced solid tumor such as melanoma, head and neck, liver or kidney cancer. The CDR3 runs from the conserved cysteine through the conserved F or W. Each record gives: clone size, J gene, V gene, CDR3 protein. The listing skips clone size in some rows; elsewhere it reads once, few, many or a size class.

>.|TRBJ2-7|TRBV5-1
CASSLKRGEQYF
>.|TRBJ2-2|TRBV30
CAWGWSGYSGELFF
>.|TRBJ1-1|TRBV9
CASSVDQGGEAFF
>.|TRBJ2-1|TRBV15
CATSRVRNEQFF
>once|TRBJ2-3|TRBV7-9
CASSPLPSGGTDTQYF
>once|TRBJ2-3|TRBV5-6
CASSLQGSTDTQYF
>.|TRBJ1-2|TRBV7-9
CASSLDLGSNYGYTF
>.|TRBJ1-1|TRBV5-1
CASSLEGWNTEAFF
>.|TRBJ1-1|TRBV7-6
CASSPSIIGQNTEAFF
>.|TRBJ2-3|TRBV5-6
CASSLVRDTQYF
>.|TRBJ2-1|TRBV5-4
CASSLAGTGDYNEQFF
>.|TRBJ1-1|TRBV9
CASSPRAQGLNTEAFF
>.|TRBJ1-4|TRBV5-4
CASSVAGTPNEKLFF
>.|TRBJ2-1|TRBV28
CASSLSSDGYNKQFF
>.|TRBJ2-3|TRBV6-1
CASNWLAPDTQYF
>.|TRBJ2-3|TRBV7-9
CASGVSATVRTDTQYF
>.|TRBJ1-6|TRBV6-1
CASIEQGEGTLHF
>.|TRBJ1-2|TRBV2
CASWRGGGHYGYTF
>.|TRBJ1-2|TRBV27
CASSPLPGASNYGYTF
>.|TRBJ1-1|TRBV5-1
CASSLDGLNTEAFF
>.|TRBJ2-7|TRBV5-1
CASSLGWAGDEQYF
>.|TRBJ2-3|TRBV5-6
CASSLLGGDTQYF